The present TCR beta chain was sequenced within a study of regulatory T cells in long-lasting Graves disease. Time point reported: persistent/refractory GD, antithyroid drugs over 5 years with positive TRAb. PBMCs provided the RNA from which the TCR library was made. Germline V gives CDR1 SGHVS, CDR2 FQNEAQ. The CDR3 consists of 19 residues. With V trimmed by 4 bases and J by 0 bases, 12 bases remained unmatched. Assembly of TCR beta libraries relied on iRepertoire HTBI primers together with Arm-PCR of CDR3 regions. TCRdb independently ran MiXCR on the multiplex PCR reads; one entry per CDR3 protein. The table records around 400,000 distinct CDR3 sequences, less than 25% of them present only once. A single count supports this clonotype.

Sequences were derived from peripheral blood mononuclear cells (PBMCs), sampled when the disease was refractory, from a patient treated with antithyroid drugs. This chain links TRBV7-8 with TRBJ1-6, with 7 positions matching TRBD1. This receptor was identified in a female donor with Graves disease. CDR3 bases: TGTGCCAGCAGCTCCAGGGGGACAGAAAAATTCTCCTATAATTCACCCCTCCACTTT. It specifies CASSSRGTEKFSYNSPLHF.